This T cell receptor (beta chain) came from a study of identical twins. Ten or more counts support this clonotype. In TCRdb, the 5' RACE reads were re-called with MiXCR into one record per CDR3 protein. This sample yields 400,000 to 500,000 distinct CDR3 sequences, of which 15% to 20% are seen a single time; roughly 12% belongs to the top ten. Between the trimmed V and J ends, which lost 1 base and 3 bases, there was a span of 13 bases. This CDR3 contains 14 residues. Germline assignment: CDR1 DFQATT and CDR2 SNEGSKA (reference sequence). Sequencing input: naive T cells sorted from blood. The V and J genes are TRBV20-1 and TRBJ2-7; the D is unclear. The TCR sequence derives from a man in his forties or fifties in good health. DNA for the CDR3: TGCAGTGCTAGAGGTCCATTAGTTTTCTACGAGCAGTACTTC. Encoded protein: CSARGPLVFYEQYF.